The 3 T cell receptor beta chains given below trace back to one sample, sequenced in a study of blood T cell repertoires in COVID-19 (dated by TCRdb to 2018 to 2021). Libraries were made using the immunoSEQ multiplex PCR assay. TCRdb stores this immuneACCESS table with in-frame sequences only. Part of the clones is absent; in the studies checked, under half of the shortfall reflects unresolved V genes, and no reason is known for the rest. The sample has about 400,000 clones on record, roughly 86% of them singletons. 2% to 2.5% of the sample rests with the top ten. The sequenced material came from PBMCs or T cells enriched from blood (not recorded which). These receptors were obtained from a woman in her 40s with acute COVID-19.

The chain employs TRBV7-2 and TRBJ1-2, with D perhaps TRBD1 (5 bases). CDR3 length equals 15 residues. Germline assignment: CDR1 SGHTA and CDR2 FQGNSA. The germline V and J ends were trimmed by 1 base and 0 bases, with 9 bases remaining between them. CDR3 nucleotide sequence: TGTGCCAGCAGCTTAGTCGACAGACCTAACTATGGCTACACCTTC. Translating it yields CASSLVDRPNYGYTF.

The chain carries TRBV19 and TRBJ2-7; TRBD1 matches 10 bases. CDR3 length: 15 amino acids. The V gene's germline CDR1 is LNHDA and CDR2 SQIVND (reference sequence). With V trimmed by 3 bases and J by 3 bases, 5 bases remained unmatched. CDR3 DNA: TGTGCCAGTAGTATCGCCGGGACAGGGGACTACGAGCAGTACTTC. Its protein is CASSIAGTGDYEQYF.

CDR3 DNA: TGTGCCAGCAGCCGTGACCGCGCGGGATATGGCTACACCTTC. This sequence encodes CASSRDRAGYGYTF. The rearrangement uses TRBV5-4 and TRBJ1-2, with D unresolved. V lost 4 bases to trimming and J lost 5 bases, with 15 bases between them. In germline, CDR1 is SGHNT, CDR2 YYREEE (reference sequence). This CDR3 is built from 14 residues.